This T cell receptor (beta chain) is from a study of technical replicates of blood from a handful of donors. TCRdb keeps only in-frame clones here, not all; method: immunoSEQ multiplex PCR. The sample records roughly 71,000 clones, roughly 90% being singletons. The V and J ends lost 4 bases and 6 bases, in that order; junction bases with no gene match: 3. CDR3 length: 12 residues. Germline V gene lookup returns CDR1 SGHTA and CDR2 FQGNSA. Sequencing was performed on T cells isolated from PBMCs. The receptor comes from a human donor in good health. V is TRBV7-2 and J is TRBJ2-7, with TRBD2 identical over 7 bases. CDR3 nucleotide sequence: TGTGCCAGCAGCTACACTAGCGTCGAGCAGTACTTC. Amino acids: CASSYTSVEQYF.